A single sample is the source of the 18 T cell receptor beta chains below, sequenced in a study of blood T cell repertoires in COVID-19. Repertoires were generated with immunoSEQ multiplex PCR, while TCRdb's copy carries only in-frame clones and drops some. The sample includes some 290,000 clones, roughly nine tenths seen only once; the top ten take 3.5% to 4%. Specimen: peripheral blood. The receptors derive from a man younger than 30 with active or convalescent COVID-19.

DNA for the CDR3: TGTGCCAGCAGCCGCGGGGGGAGCACAGATACGCAGTATTTT. It specifies CASSRGGSTDTQYF. The rearrangement uses TRBV11-3 and TRBJ2-3; 8 bases are shared with TRBD2. CDR3 size: 14 residues. V gave up 5 bases and J gave up 0 bases; unmatched junction bases: 1. CDR1 and CDR2 from the germline V gene are SGHNT and YENEEA.

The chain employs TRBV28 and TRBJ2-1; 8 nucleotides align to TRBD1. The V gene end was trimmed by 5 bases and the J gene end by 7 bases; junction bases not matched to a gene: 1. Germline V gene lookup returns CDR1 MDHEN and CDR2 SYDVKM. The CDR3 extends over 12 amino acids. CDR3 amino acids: CASSRTGNEQFF. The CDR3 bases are TGTGCCAGCAGTAGGACAGGGAATGAGCAGTTCTTC. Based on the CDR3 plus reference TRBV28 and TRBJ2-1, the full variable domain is DVKVTQSSRYLVKRTGEKVFLECVQDMDHENMFWYRQDPGLGLRLIYFSYDVKMKEKGDIPEGYSVSREKKERFSLILESASTNQTSMYLCASSRTGNEQFFGPGTRLTVL.

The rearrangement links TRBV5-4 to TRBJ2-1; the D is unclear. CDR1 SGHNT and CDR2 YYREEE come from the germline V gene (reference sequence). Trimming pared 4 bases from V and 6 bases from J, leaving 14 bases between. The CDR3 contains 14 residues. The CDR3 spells CASSPIIFSNEQFF. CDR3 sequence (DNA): TGTGCCAGCAGCCCTATAATCTTCTCCAATGAGCAGTTCTTC.

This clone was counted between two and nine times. The CDR3 loop reads CASSYLNQPQHF. CDR3 nucleotide sequence: TGTGCCAGCAGTTACCTCAATCAGCCCCAGCATTTT. The chain is built from TRBV6-2 or TRBV6-3 and TRBJ1-5; D gene uncertain. V was cut by 2 bases and J by 3 bases, with 2 bases left in between. Looked up from germline, CDR1 is MNHEY and CDR2 is SVGEGT. This CDR3 comprises 12 residues.

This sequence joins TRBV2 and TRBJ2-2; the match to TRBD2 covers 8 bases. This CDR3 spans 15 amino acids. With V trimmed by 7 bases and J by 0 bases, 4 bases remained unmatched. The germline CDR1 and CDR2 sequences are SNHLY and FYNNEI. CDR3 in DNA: TGTGCCAGCAAAGAACTAGCGGCGAACACCGGGGAGCTGTTTTTT. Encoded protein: CASKELAANTGELFF.

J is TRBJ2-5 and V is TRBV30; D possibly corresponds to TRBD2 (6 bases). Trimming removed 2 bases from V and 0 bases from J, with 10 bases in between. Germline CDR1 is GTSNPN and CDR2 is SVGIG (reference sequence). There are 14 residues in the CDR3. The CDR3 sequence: CAWSPGTHQETQYF. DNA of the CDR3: TGTGCCTGGAGTCCCGGGACTCACCAAGAGACCCAGTACTTC.

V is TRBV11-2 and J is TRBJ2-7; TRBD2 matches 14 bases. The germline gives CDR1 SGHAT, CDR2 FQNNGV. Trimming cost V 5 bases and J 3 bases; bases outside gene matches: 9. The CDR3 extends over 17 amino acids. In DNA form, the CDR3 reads TGTGCCAGCAGCCGGACTAGCGGGGGGAGCTTACACTACGAGCAGTACTTC. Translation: CASSRTSGGSLHYEQYF.

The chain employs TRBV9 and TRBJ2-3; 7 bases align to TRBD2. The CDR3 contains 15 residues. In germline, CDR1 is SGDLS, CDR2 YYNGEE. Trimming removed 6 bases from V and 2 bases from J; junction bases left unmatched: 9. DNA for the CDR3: TGTGCCAGCACCCGAGGACTAGGCCACACAGATACGCAGTATTTT. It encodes CASTRGLGHTDTQYF.

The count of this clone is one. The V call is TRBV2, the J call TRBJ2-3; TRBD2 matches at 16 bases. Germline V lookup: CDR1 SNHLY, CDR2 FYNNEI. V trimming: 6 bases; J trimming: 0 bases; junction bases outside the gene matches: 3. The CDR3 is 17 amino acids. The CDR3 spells CASRGTSGGGSTDTQYF. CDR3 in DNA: TGTGCCAGCAGAGGGACTAGCGGGGGGGGAAGCACAGATACGCAGTATTTT.

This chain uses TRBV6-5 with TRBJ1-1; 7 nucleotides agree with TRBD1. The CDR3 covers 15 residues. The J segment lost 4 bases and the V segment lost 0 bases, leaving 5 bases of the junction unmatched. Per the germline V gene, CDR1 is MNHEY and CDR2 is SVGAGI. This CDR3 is CASSYSTSGGTEAFF. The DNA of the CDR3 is TGTGCCAGCAGTTACTCGACGTCAGGGGGCACTGAAGCTTTCTTT.

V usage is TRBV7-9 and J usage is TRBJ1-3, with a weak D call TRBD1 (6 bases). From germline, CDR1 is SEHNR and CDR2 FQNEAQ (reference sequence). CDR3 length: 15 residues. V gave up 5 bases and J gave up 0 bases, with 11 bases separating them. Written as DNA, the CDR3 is TGTGCCAGCAGCCCGGGACACCTCTCTGGAAACACCATATATTTT. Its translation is CASSPGHLSGNTIYF. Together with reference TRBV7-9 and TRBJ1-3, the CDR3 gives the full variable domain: DTGVSQNPRHKITKRGQNVTFRCDPISEHNRLYWYRQTLGQGPEFLTYFQNEAQLEKSRLLSDRFSAERPKGSFSTLEIQRTEQGDSAMYLCASSPGHLSGNTIYFGEGSWLTVV.

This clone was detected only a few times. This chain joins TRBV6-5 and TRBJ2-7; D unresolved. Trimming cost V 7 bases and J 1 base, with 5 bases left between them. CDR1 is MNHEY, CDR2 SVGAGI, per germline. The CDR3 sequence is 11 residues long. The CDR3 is CASKRSYEQYF. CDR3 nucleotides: TGTGCCAGCAAGCGATCCTACGAGCAGTACTTC.

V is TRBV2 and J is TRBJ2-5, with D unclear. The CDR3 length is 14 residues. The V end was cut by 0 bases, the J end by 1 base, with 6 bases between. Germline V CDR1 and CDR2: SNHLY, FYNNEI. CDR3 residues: CASSEATTQETQYF. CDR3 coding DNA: TGTGCCAGCAGTGAAGCCACTACCCAAGAGACCCAGTACTTC. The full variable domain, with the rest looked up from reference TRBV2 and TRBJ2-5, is EPEVTQTPSHQVTQMGQEVILRCVPISNHLYFYWYRQILGQKVEFLVSFYNNEISEKSEIFDDQFSVERPDGSNFTLKIRSTKLEDSAMYFCASSEATTQETQYFGPGTRLLVL.

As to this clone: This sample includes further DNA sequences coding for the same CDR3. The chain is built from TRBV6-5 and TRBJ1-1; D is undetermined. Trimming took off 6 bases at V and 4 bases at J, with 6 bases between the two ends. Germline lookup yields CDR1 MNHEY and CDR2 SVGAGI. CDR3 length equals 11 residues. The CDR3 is CASSRGTEAFF. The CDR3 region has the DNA TGTGCCAGCAGCCGCGGCACTGAAGCTTTCTTT.

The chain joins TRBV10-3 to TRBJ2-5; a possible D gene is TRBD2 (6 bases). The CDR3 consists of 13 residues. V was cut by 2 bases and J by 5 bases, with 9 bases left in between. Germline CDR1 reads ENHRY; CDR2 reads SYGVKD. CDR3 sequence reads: CAISERAGETQYF. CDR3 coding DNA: TGTGCCATCAGTGAGCGGGCGGGGGAGACCCAGTACTTC.

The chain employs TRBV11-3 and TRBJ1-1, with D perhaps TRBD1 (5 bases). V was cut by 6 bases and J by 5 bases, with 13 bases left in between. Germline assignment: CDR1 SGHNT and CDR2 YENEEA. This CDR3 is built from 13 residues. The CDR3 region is CASRGGKETEAFF. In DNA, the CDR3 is TGTGCCAGCAGGGGGGGGAAGGAGACTGAAGCTTTCTTT. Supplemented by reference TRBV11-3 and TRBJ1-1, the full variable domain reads EAGVVQSPRYKIIEKKQPVAFWCNPISGHNTLYWYLQNLGQGPELLIRYENEEAVDDSQLPKDRFSAERLKGVDSTLKIQPAELGDSAVYLCASRGGKETEAFFGQGTRLTVV.

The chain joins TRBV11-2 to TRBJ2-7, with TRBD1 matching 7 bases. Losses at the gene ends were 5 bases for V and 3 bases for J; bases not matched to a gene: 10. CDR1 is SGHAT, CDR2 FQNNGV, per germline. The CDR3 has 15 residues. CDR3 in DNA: TGTGCCAGCAGCCTACTTGGGGGACAGCTCTACGAGCAGTACTTC. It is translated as CASSLLGGQLYEQYF.

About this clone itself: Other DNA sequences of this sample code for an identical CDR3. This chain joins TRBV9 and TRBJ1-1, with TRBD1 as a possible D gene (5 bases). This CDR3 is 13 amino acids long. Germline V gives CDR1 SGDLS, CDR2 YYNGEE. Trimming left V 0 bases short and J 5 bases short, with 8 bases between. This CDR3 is CASSVGGRTEAFF. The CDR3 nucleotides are TGTGCCAGCAGCGTAGGGGGCAGGACTGAAGCTTTCTTT.